The 27 T cell receptor beta chains listed next were all sequenced from one sample in a study of CD8 T cell repertoires and HIV-1 epitope variants. Libraries were prepared by immunoSEQ multiplex PCR; TCRdb keeps only in-frame clonotypes and omits some of them. The table lists a few thousand clones, about 62% of them singletons. These receptors are not linked to any known antigen. Specimen: cultured CD8+ T cells derived from PBMCs. The origin of the receptors is a male donor with HIV.

V usage is TRBV28 and J usage is TRBJ2-5, with 7 bases lining up with TRBD1. Looked up from germline, CDR1 is MDHEN and CDR2 is SYDVKM. Unmatched junction bases numbered 11, after V lost 3 bases and J lost 7 bases. The CDR3 is 15 amino acids. CDR3 in DNA: TGTGCCAGCAGTTTGGCACAGGGGAAAGCGATGACCCAGTACTTC. This translates into CASSLAQGKAMTQYF.

This clone was observed once. The chain carries TRBV6-5 and TRBJ2-4, with 10 positions matching TRBD2. The CDR3 is made up of 16 amino acids. Germline CDR1 MNHEY, CDR2 SVGAGI. V was pared by 4 bases and J by 7 bases, with 10 bases of the junction left unmatched. For the CDR3, the DNA is TGTGCCAGCAGTTCCGGAGATCGAGCGGGAGGGAACATTCAGTACTTC. Translation gives CASSSGDRAGGNIQYF.

This clone ranks as medium-sized. This chain joins TRBV6-5 and TRBJ1-1; D gene ambiguous. V lost 1 base and J 0 bases, leaving 6 bases between the germline ends. Per germline, CDR1 MNHEY and CDR2 SVGAGI. The CDR3 has 14 amino acids. CDR3 residues: CASSYLDMNTEAFF. In DNA form, the CDR3 reads TGTGCCAGCAGTTACTTGGATATGAACACTGAAGCTTTCTTT.

On this clone: The junction departs from germline at one end; a sequencing error may be responsible. This chain joins TRBV5-4 and TRBJ2-7; no definite D call. The V gene's germline CDR1 is SGHNT and CDR2 YYREEE (reference sequence). This CDR3 is 12 amino acids long. This CDR3 reads CASSLDLGWVDF. For the CDR3, the DNA is TGTGCCAGCAGCTTGGATCTGGGCTGGGTTGACTTC.

This rearrangement joins TRBV9 to TRBJ1-2, with D unresolved. The V end was cut by 0 bases, the J end by 1 base, with 4 bases between. Germline lookup yields CDR1 SGDLS and CDR2 YYNGEE. The CDR3 loop spans 13 amino acids. The DNA of the CDR3 is TGTGCCAGCAGCGTAGATGATAACTATGGCTACACCTTC. It codes for CASSVDDNYGYTF.

This clone was detected once. The chain couples TRBV29-1 to TRBJ1-3; D not certain. Germline-derived CDR1 and CDR2 are SQVTM and ANQGSEA. Trimming shortened V by 4 bases and J by 0 bases, and 7 bases separated the two germline ends. This CDR3 has 13 residues. The CDR3: CSVVLPSGNTIYF. CDR3 nucleotide sequence: TGCAGCGTTGTACTTCCCTCTGGAAACACCATATATTTT. Full variable domain (outside the CDR3, taken from reference TRBV29-1 and TRBJ1-3): SAVISQKPSRDICQRGTSLTIQCQVDSQVTMMFWYRQQPGQSLTLIATANQGSEATYESGFVIDKFPISRPNLTFSTLTVSNMSPEDSSIYLCSVVLPSGNTIYFGEGSWLTVV.

The chain recombines TRBV11-2 with TRBJ1-6, with TRBD1 matching 9 bases. CDR1 and CDR2 (germline): SGHAT, FQNNGV. There are 16 residues in the CDR3. Trimming took 5 bases from V and 8 from J; bases not matched to a gene: 10. The CDR3 DNA sequence: TGTGCCAGCAGCGGAGCTGACAGGGGGGCCTATTCACCCCTCCACTTT. This translates into CASSGADRGAYSPLHF. The variable domain in full, with the rest retrieved from reference TRBV11-2 and TRBJ1-6, is EAGVAQSPRYKIIEKRQSVAFWCNPISGHATLYWYQQILGQGPKLLIQFQNNGVVDDSQLPKDRFSAERLKGVDSTLKIQPAKLEDSAVYLCASSGADRGAYSPLHFGNGTRLTVT.

The rearrangement links TRBV6-5 to TRBJ2-7, with D maybe TRBD2 (6 bases). Germline CDR1 and CDR2: MNHEY and SVGAGI. V dropped 10 bases and J dropped 4 bases, with 17 bases sitting between them. The length of the CDR3 is 13 residues. The CDR3 nucleotides are TGTGCCACCCTAGGGGACTCTACTTACGAGCAGTACTTC. Its translation is CATLGDSTYEQYF.

In its sample, this clone was seen once. The chain joins TRBV4-2 to TRBJ2-7, with 10 bases lining up with TRBD2. The CDR3 covers 18 residues. Looked up from germline, CDR1 is LGHNA and CDR2 is YNFKEQ. V lost 0 bases, J lost 2 bases, and 10 bases stayed unmatched. CDR3 protein: CASSQDLASGGFTYEQYF. DNA of the CDR3: TGTGCCAGCAGCCAAGATTTGGCTAGCGGGGGTTTTACCTACGAGCAGTACTTC.

The CDR3 protein is CASSDTGTGAYNEQFF. In nucleotides, the CDR3 is TGTGCCAGCAGTGATACCGGGACAGGGGCTTACAATGAGCAGTTCTTC. The genes are TRBV7-9 and TRBJ2-1; TRBD1 matches 10 bases. V trimming: 6 bases; J trimming: 4 bases; junction bases outside the gene matches: 9. Germline V gene lookup returns CDR1 SEHNR and CDR2 FQNEAQ (reference sequence). This CDR3 has 16 amino acids.

The chain couples TRBV7-2 to TRBJ2-3; 9 nucleotides line up with TRBD2. Germline assignment: CDR1 SGHTA and CDR2 FQGNSA. CDR3 length: 13 amino acids. J gave up 6 bases and V 2 bases, and 0 bases lay outside the gene matches. The CDR3 DNA reads as TGTGCCAGCAGCTTAACTAGCGGGGATACGCAGTATTTT. Translating gives CASSLTSGDTQYF. The variable domain in full, completed from reference TRBV7-2 and TRBJ2-3, reads GAGVSQSPSNKVTEKGKDVELRCDPISGHTALYWYRQSLGQGLEFLIYFQGNSAPDKSGLPSDRFSAERTGGSVSTLTIQRTQQEDSAVYLCASSLTSGDTQYFGPGTRLTVL.

The genes are TRBV7-9 and TRBJ2-7, with D possibly TRBD1 on 6 matching bases. Germline CDR1 SEHNR, CDR2 FQNEAQ (reference sequence). Trimming took 5 bases from V and 3 from J, leaving 20 bases between them. The CDR3 sequence is 16 residues long. CDR3 sequence reads: CASSPLEGEWVYEQYF. The CDR3 coding sequence is TGTGCCAGCAGCCCTCTCGAGGGGGAGTGGGTCTACGAGCAGTACTTC.

This clone showed up just a few times. V is TRBV27 and J is TRBJ2-7, with TRBD2 identical over 11 bases. Germline CDR1 MNHEY, CDR2 SMNVEV (reference sequence). The V segment lost 6 bases and the J segment 0 bases; nucleotides outside the gene matches: 10. This CDR3 comprises 17 residues. CDR3 amino acids: CASSPISTSGSSYEQYF. The CDR3 DNA reads TGTGCCAGCAGCCCCATCTCTACTAGCGGGAGCTCCTACGAGCAGTACTTC.

The chain links TRBV6-1 to TRBJ2-3; 9 nucleotides line up with TRBD1. V trimming: 1 base; J trimming: 3 bases; junction bases outside the gene matches: 2. The CDR3 extends over 15 amino acids. From germline, CDR1 is MNHNS and CDR2 SASEGT. The CDR3 reads CASSEGTGETDTQYF. As DNA, the CDR3 is TGTGCCAGCAGTGAAGGGACAGGGGAGACAGATACGCAGTATTTT.

This clone showed up just a few times. This CDR3 reads CASGVDTGELFF. In nucleotides, the CDR3 is TGTGCCAGTGGGGTAGACACCGGGGAGCTGTTTTTT. The V and J genes are TRBV2 and TRBJ2-2, with D unresolved. Germline-derived CDR1 and CDR2 are SNHLY and FYNNEI. CDR3 size: 12 residues. V was pared by 9 bases and J by 3 bases, with 8 bases between.

The J gene is TRBJ1-4, the V gene TRBV29-1; 9 bases fit TRBD1. CDR1 and CDR2 from the germline V gene are SQVTM and ANQGSEA. The J segment lost 1 base and the V segment lost 4 bases, leaving 1 base of the junction unmatched. This CDR3 has 14 amino acids. The chain's CDR3 is CSVGDRVTNEKLFF. The DNA for the CDR3 is TGCAGCGTTGGGGACAGGGTAACTAATGAAAAACTGTTTTTT.

The chain carries TRBV7-2 and TRBJ1-2; D is possibly TRBD1 (5 bases). The CDR3 spans 15 residues. Trimming removed 1 base at V and 8 bases at J, with 17 bases between. From germline, CDR1 is SGHTA and CDR2 FQGNSA. The CDR3 here is CASSLVRGEGGGYTF. Written as DNA, the CDR3 is TGTGCCAGCAGCTTAGTAAGAGGGGAGGGTGGAGGCTACACCTTC.

The chain uses TRBV7-3 and TRBJ2-1; TRBD1 matches at 9 bases. In germline, CDR1 is SGHTA, CDR2 FQGTGA. Trimming took 2 bases from V and 2 from J; bases not matched to a gene: 1. The CDR3 length is 15 residues. CDR3 DNA sequence: TGTGCCAGCAGCTTAGGGACAGGGACCTACAATGAGCAGTTCTTC. It yields the protein CASSLGTGTYNEQFF.

This chain links TRBV4-1 with TRBJ1-2, with 10 bases matching TRBD1. The germline V gene encodes CDR1 MGHRA and CDR2 YSYEKL. The CDR3 contains 17 residues. V trimming: 0 bases; J trimming: 3 bases; junction bases outside the gene matches: 7. The CDR3 here is CASSQDRQGAQDYGYTF. CDR3 DNA: TGCGCCAGCAGCCAAGATCGACAGGGGGCTCAGGACTATGGCTACACCTTC.

This chain links TRBV7-9 with TRBJ2-1; 10 bases map to TRBD2. The germline gives CDR1 SEHNR, CDR2 FQNEAQ (reference sequence). This CDR3 region has 18 residues. The trim removed 0 bases at V and 1 base at J, leaving 6 bases unmatched. The CDR3 coding sequence is TGTGCCAGCAGCTTAGCGCTAGCGGGAGATTTTTCCTACAATGAGCAGTTCTTC. It translates to CASSLALAGDFSYNEQFF.

The chain joins TRBV18 to TRBJ2-7; weak D call: TRBD2 (5 bases). Trimming took off 5 bases at V and 6 bases at J, with 8 bases between the two ends. The CDR3 loop spans 11 amino acids. CDR1 and CDR2 (germline): KGHSH, LQKENI. The CDR3 DNA follows: TGTGCCAGCTCAATTGGGAGCGAGCAGTACTTC. Its protein product is CASSIGSEQYF.

The chain combines TRBV7-9 with TRBJ2-3; D unresolved. This CDR3 contains 12 residues. CDR1 and CDR2 from the germline V gene are SEHNR and FQNEAQ (reference sequence). The V end lost 5 bases, the J end lost 15 bases, and 18 bases lay between the germline ends. CDR3 DNA sequence: TGTGCCAGCAGCGAAGGACCATCTCAGGACTATTTT. This gives the protein CASSEGPSQDYF.

In its sample, this clone ranks as medium-sized. The chain recombines TRBV28 with TRBJ2-1; 7 nucleotides match TRBD1. The CDR3 extends over 12 amino acids. Trimming removed 5 bases from V and 9 bases from J; junction bases left unmatched: 4. CDR1 and CDR2 from the germline V gene are MDHEN and SYDVKM. Written as DNA, the CDR3 is TGTGCCAGCAGTCCAGGGGGAAGTGAGCAGTTCTTC. The encoded protein is CASSPGGSEQFF.

The chain links TRBV7-2 to TRBJ2-7; D might be TRBD2 (6 bases). The germline CDR1 and CDR2 sequences are SGHTA and FQGNSA. The CDR3 runs 14 residues. The V end was cut by 1 base, the J end by 2 bases, with 9 bases between. The CDR3 loop is CASSLGTGAYEQYF. Written as DNA, the CDR3 is TGTGCCAGCAGCTTAGGGACGGGGGCCTACGAGCAGTACTTC.

This clone was recorded a few times. The genes are TRBV27 and TRBJ1-5, with D maybe TRBD1 (6 bases). V lost 6 bases to trimming and J lost 2 bases, with 14 bases between them. CDR3 length: 15 residues. Germline CDR1 and CDR2: MNHEY and SMNVEV (reference sequence). The CDR3 DNA follows: TGTGCCAGCAGCCGGACCAGGGGTGGCAATCAGCCCCAGCATTTT. Protein product: CASSRTRGGNQPQHF.

The CDR3 loop is CASSDGTTSGANVLTF. The CDR3 DNA sequence: TGTGCCAGCAGTGACGGGACTACCTCTGGGGCCAACGTCCTGACTTTC. The chain couples TRBV2 to TRBJ2-6; 7 bases agree with TRBD2. Looked up from germline, CDR1 is SNHLY and CDR2 is FYNNEI. CDR3 length equals 16 residues. V gave up 3 bases and J gave up 0 bases; unmatched junction bases: 2.

CDR3: CASRPTTSGRASTDTQYF. For the CDR3, the DNA is TGTGCCAGCAGACCCACGACTAGCGGGAGGGCTAGCACAGATACGCAGTATTTT. The chain couples TRBV27 to TRBJ2-3; 14 positions match TRBD2. Germline CDR1 reads MNHEY; CDR2 reads SMNVEV (reference sequence). V lost 6 bases to trimming and J lost 0 bases; unmatched junction nucleotides: 8. The CDR3 has 18 residues.